In its sample, the clone carrying this T cell receptor beta chain was seen a few times. A second roughly 6 to 11 cycle PCR used barcoded and J-beta primers. A template-switch adaptor with 12 random nucleotides tagged each cDNA molecule. TCRdb called the 5' RACE reads again in MiXCR, with one record for every CDR3 protein. This table holds about 680,000 distinct CDR3 sequences, about half found once. This record comes from a study of blood T cells in healthy people across ages. Germline values: CDR1 MDHEN, CDR2 SYDVKM. With 11 bases removed from V and 9 bases from J, the gap between germline ends came to 17 bases. The CDR3 runs to 12 residues.

The sequence was collected from a woman in her fifties or sixties in good health. The chain couples TRBV28 to TRBJ2-4; tentatively, D is TRBD2 (6 bases). The sequenced sample was blood. The DNA for the CDR3 is TGTGCCGGAGGGGACCTCGGGGGCATTCAGTACTTC. Its translation: CAGGDLGGIQYF.